The 10 T cell receptor beta chains below come from one sample, sequenced in a study of T cell responses to AZD1222 COVID-19 vaccine. Here immunoSEQ multiplex PCR was the method, and the copy in TCRdb shows in-frame clones only, minus some. The table records more than 110,000 clones, 80% to 95% of them present only once. The sequenced sample was peripheral blood, obtained 28 days after the second AZD1222 dose. The receptors here all came from an adult who received the AZD1222 COVID-19 vaccine.

This chain connects TRBV7-8 to TRBJ2-7; D assignment may be TRBD1 or TRBD2 (6 bases each). The germline V and J ends were trimmed by 1 base and 3 bases, with 16 bases remaining between them. CDR1 SGHVS and CDR2 FQNEAQ come from the germline V gene. The CDR3 totals 16 residues. CDR3 DNA sequence: TGTGCCAGCAGCTTAGGCGGGACACACCACCTCTACGAGCAGTACTTC. Translating gives CASSLGGTHHLYEQYF.

The CDR3 region is CASSISSASYNEQFF. DNA for the CDR3: TGTGCCAGTAGTATATCTAGCGCCTCATACAATGAGCAGTTCTTC. V and J are TRBV19 and TRBJ2-1; D possibly corresponds to TRBD2 (6 bases). The CDR3 runs to 15 residues. V dropped 2 bases and J dropped 4 bases, with 12 bases sitting between them. Germline V gene sequence: CDR1 LNHDA, CDR2 SQIVND (reference sequence).

This clone was seen only once. The chain links TRBV7-9 to TRBJ1-5; D is ambiguous. The CDR3 is 16 amino acids. Trimming took 1 base from V and 4 from J, leaving 14 bases between them. Germline V lookup: CDR1 SEHNR, CDR2 FQNEAQ (reference sequence). CDR3 sequence: CASSLGVPSGNQPQHF. CDR3 bases: TGTGCCAGCAGCTTAGGGGTTCCGTCCGGGAATCAGCCCCAGCATTTT. Combining the CDR3 with reference TRBV7-9 and TRBJ1-5 gives the whole variable domain DTGVSQNPRHKITKRGQNVTFRCDPISEHNRLYWYRQTLGQGPEFLTYFQNEAQLEKSRLLSDRFSAERPKGSFSTLEIQRTEQGDSAMYLCASSLGVPSGNQPQHFGDGTRLSIL.

The genes are TRBV7-9 and TRBJ1-3; D ambiguous. The CDR3 is 14 residues long. CDR1 SEHNR and CDR2 FQNEAQ come from the germline V gene (reference sequence). Trimming left V 5 bases short and J 0 bases short, with 8 bases between. Here the CDR3 reads CASSRRPSGNTIYF. CDR3 bases: TGTGCCAGCAGCCGACGGCCCTCTGGAAACACCATATATTTT.

A few counts support this clone. CDR3 sequence: CASSSPTWNTEAFF. CDR3 sequence (DNA): TGTGCCAGCAGCTCTCCGACATGGAACACTGAAGCTTTCTTT. This chain connects TRBV5-4 to TRBJ1-1; D remains ambiguous. The V end lost 3 bases, the J end lost 1 base, and 10 bases lay between the germline ends. CDR1 and CDR2 (germline): SGHNT, YYREEE (reference sequence). This CDR3 contains 14 residues.

V and J are TRBV28 and TRBJ2-7; TRBD2 matches at 13 bases. CDR1 and CDR2 from the germline V gene are MDHEN and SYDVKM. V dropped 2 bases and J dropped 3; count of bases not matched to a gene: 1. The CDR3 sequence is 15 residues long. The CDR3 here is CASSLGTSGIYEQYF. DNA for the CDR3: TGTGCCAGCAGTTTAGGGACTAGCGGGATCTACGAGCAGTACTTC.

The chain couples TRBV7-2 to TRBJ1-1, with unresolved D. The CDR3 is 13 residues long. Germline V gives CDR1 SGHTA, CDR2 FQGNSA. V lost 5 bases and J 4 bases, leaving 11 bases between the germline ends. The CDR3 spells CASSIGLITEAFF. The DNA for the CDR3 is TGTGCCAGCAGCATAGGGCTGATCACTGAAGCTTTCTTT.

The chain links TRBV12-3 or TRBV12-4 to TRBJ1-2; 7 bases line up with TRBD1. The CDR3 loop spans 13 amino acids. With V trimmed by 3 bases and J by 2 bases, 0 bases remained unmatched. The CDR3 region has the DNA TGTGCCAGCAGTTTGGGACAGAACTATGGCTACACCTTC. As protein: CASSLGQNYGYTF.

The J gene is TRBJ2-7, the V gene TRBV28, with TRBD1 as a possible D gene (5 bases). V lost 6 bases, J lost 6 bases, and 15 bases lay in between. Germline V CDR1 and CDR2: MDHEN, SYDVKM. The CDR3 sequence is 13 residues long. The CDR3 loop reads CASSGPTVSEQYF. CDR3 nucleotide sequence: TGTGCCAGCAGCGGCCCGACAGTTTCCGAGCAGTACTTC.

The rearrangement uses TRBV30 and TRBJ2-3; D gene unclear. The CDR3 contains 13 residues. The germline CDR1 and CDR2 sequences are GTSNPN and SVGIG (reference sequence). V gave up 1 base and J gave up 0 bases, with 5 bases separating them. As DNA, the CDR3 is TGTGCCTGGAGTGGGCTGAGCACAGATACGCAGTATTTT. It codes for CAWSGLSTDTQYF.